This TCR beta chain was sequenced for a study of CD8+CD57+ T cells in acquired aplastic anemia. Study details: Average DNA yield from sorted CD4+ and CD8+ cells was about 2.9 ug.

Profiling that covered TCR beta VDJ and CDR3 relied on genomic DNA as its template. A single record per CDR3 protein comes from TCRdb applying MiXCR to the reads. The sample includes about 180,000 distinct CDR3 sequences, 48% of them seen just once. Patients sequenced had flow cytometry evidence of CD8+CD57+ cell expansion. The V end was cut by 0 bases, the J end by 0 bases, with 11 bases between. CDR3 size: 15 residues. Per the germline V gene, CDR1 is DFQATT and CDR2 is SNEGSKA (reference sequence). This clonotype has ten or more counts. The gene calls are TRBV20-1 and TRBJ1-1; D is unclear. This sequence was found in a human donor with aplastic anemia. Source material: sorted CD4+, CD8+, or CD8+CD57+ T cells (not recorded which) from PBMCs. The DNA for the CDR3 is TGCAGTGCTAGAGATTCCGGCAGATTGAACACTGAAGCTTTCTTT. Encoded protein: CSARDSGRLNTEAFF.